The clone carrying this T cell receptor beta chain was counted between two and nine times. Its antigen is undetermined. TCRdb redid the calling of the 5' RACE reads with MiXCR, one entry per CDR3 protein. The top ten hold less than 30% of the sample, which has approximately 34,000 distinct CDR3 sequences, around 7.7% seen once. This specimen belongs to a study of T-cell memory formation after mild COVID-19. Findings and caveats of the study: Day 15 to 85 contractors were CD4/CD8 balanced; later expanders leaned CD4+. The authors left the SARS-CoV-2 specificity of second-wave clones peaking on day 37 unconfirmed. Several responding clones turned up in pre-infection memory, indicating that cross-reactive memory may have taken part.

This clonotype was obtained from a man aged 18 to 29 who had mild COVID-19 (a few samples of this study predate the infection). Cell type and time point are not known. Sequencing was carried out using PBMCs or a T cell subset sorted from them (not recorded which).

This CDR3 is CSARVPGQNIQYF. DNA for the CDR3: TGCAGTGCTAGGGTGCCGGGACAAAACATTCAGTACTTC. The chain links TRBV20-1 to TRBJ2-4; tentatively, D is TRBD1 or TRBD2 (5 bases each). Germline lookup yields CDR1 DFQATT and CDR2 SNEGSKA (reference sequence). This CDR3 is built from 13 residues. Trimming cost V 3 bases and J 5 bases, with 11 bases left between them.